This note documents a single T cell receptor beta chain sequence. No antigen is known for it. The assay was immunoSEQ multiplex PCR, and TCRdb's table has in-frame clones only and misses some. The sample carries 490,000 or so clones, about 80% recorded once. The data belong to a study of shared clonotypes between healthy human individuals. Study-level points and caveats: Clonotype sharing levels among donors were expected to vary with sequencing depth.

Healthy and HIV-negative, the adult donors had no recent acute infections or vaccinations. Unsorted samples relied on about 86 million PBMCs, which served as the source of genomic DNA. The specimen sequenced was PBMCs. This TCR was sampled from a woman between 40 and 55 years old in good health. Some clones in this sample may be carry-over from other donors' samples.

The CDR3: CASSRDKSAQYF. The DNA of the CDR3 is TGTGCCAGCAGTCGGGACAAATCTGCCCAGTACTTC. The chain recombines TRBV28 with TRBJ2-5, with D perhaps TRBD1 (6 bases). Germline V gene data show CDR1 as MDHEN and CDR2 as SYDVKM. V was cut by 5 bases and J by 9 bases, with 13 bases left in between. This CDR3 region has 12 residues.